The 17 T cell receptor beta chains listed next were all sequenced from one sample in a study of blood T cell repertoires in COVID-19. The method was immunoSEQ multiplex PCR; TCRdb's version includes in-frame clones alone and lacks a portion of them. The table has hundreds of thousands of clones, roughly four fifths seen once. Source material: peripheral blood. The source is a woman aged 70-85 years with acute or convalescent COVID-19.

This clone has more than one count but fewer than ten. This chain connects TRBV10-2 to TRBJ1-5, with TRBD1 matching over 7 bases. The length of the CDR3 is 17 residues. Germline V gives CDR1 WSHSY, CDR2 SAAADI. Trimming cost V 3 bases and J 4 bases; bases outside gene matches: 12. The CDR3 spells CASSDLRQGRSNQPQHF. CDR3 in DNA: TGCGCCAGCAGTGACCTTCGACAGGGCAGATCGAATCAGCCCCAGCATTTT.

This chain uses TRBV7-9 with TRBJ2-6; a possible D gene is TRBD1 (5 bases). Germline CDR1 SEHNR, CDR2 FQNEAQ (reference sequence). CDR3 length equals 18 residues. V was shortened by 2 bases and J by 0 bases, with 14 bases between the two germline ends. The CDR3 DNA sequence: TGTGCCAGCAGCTTACGAGGACAAGCTCGCTCTGGGGCCAACGTCCTGACTTTC. As protein: CASSLRGQARSGANVLTF.

This chain connects TRBV2 to TRBJ2-7, with D possibly matching TRBD1 (6 bases). Between the trimmed V and J ends, which lost 3 bases and 3 bases, there was a span of 15 bases. The germline CDR1 and CDR2 sequences are SNHLY and FYNNEI. The CDR3 is 15 residues long. The CDR3 loop reads CASSEPQGLSYEQYF. CDR3 in DNA: TGTGCCAGCAGTGAGCCCCAGGGGTTGAGCTACGAGCAGTACTTC.

This chain links TRBV6-5 with TRBJ1-3; D possibly corresponds to TRBD1 (6 bases). The CDR3 covers 15 residues. Germline CDR1 is MNHEY and CDR2 is SVGAGI. The V end lost 3 bases, the J end lost 2 bases, and 11 bases lay between the germline ends. CDR3 loop: CASSYRGAPGNTIYF. The CDR3 DNA reads as TGTGCCAGCAGTTATCGGGGGGCGCCTGGAAACACCATATATTTT.

The chain combines TRBV6-5 with TRBJ1-1, with a possible D match to TRBD1 (6 bases). Germline CDR1 MNHEY, CDR2 SVGAGI. V lost 2 bases to trimming and J lost 4 bases, with 11 bases between them. This CDR3 region has 14 residues. As DNA, the CDR3 is TGTGCCAGCAGTTACAGCCAGGGGAGCACTGAAGCTTTCTTT. Translated: CASSYSQGSTEAFF.

V is TRBV18 and J is TRBJ1-2, with 8 bases identical to TRBD1. The ends lost 0 bases at V and 8 bases at J; junction bases unmatched: 5. This CDR3 is 14 amino acids long. Per germline, CDR1 KGHSH and CDR2 LQKENI. CDR3 in DNA: TGTGCCAGCTCACCACCGGACAGGGTGGGAGGCTACACCTTC. This sequence encodes CASSPPDRVGGYTF.

This clone has a handful of counts. This chain uses TRBV3-1 (or the pseudogene TRBV3-2) with TRBJ1-2; D is uncertain. The V gene lost 4 bases and the J gene lost 3 bases, with 15 bases spanning the gap. This CDR3 is built from 15 residues. CDR1 LGHDT and CDR2 YNNKEL come from the germline V gene (reference sequence). The CDR3 DNA follows: TGTGCCAGCAGCCCCCGCGGAGGAATTGACTATGGCTACACCTTC. It is translated as CASSPRGGIDYGYTF.

The rearrangement uses TRBV28 and TRBJ1-4; D call uncertain. Germline V gene lookup returns CDR1 MDHEN and CDR2 SYDVKM. V lost 2 bases, J lost 4 bases, and 17 bases lay in between. This CDR3 is 17 amino acids long. CDR3 in DNA: TGTGCCAGCAGTTTAAATTATCGGCAGGCTATTAATGAAAAACTGTTTTTT. Protein sequence: CASSLNYRQAINEKLFF. The whole variable domain, filled in from reference TRBV28 and TRBJ1-4, reads DVKVTQSSRYLVKRTGEKVFLECVQDMDHENMFWYRQDPGLGLRLIYFSYDVKMKEKGDIPEGYSVSREKKERFSLILESASTNQTSMYLCASSLNYRQAINEKLFFGSGTQLSVL.

The J gene is TRBJ1-2, the V gene TRBV5-1, with D possibly TRBD1 on 5 matching bases. The germline V gene has CDR1 SGHRS and CDR2 YFSETQ. Trimming shortened V by 4 bases and J by 1 base, and 11 bases separated the two germline ends. The CDR3 extends over 14 amino acids. The CDR3 DNA sequence: TGCGCCAGCAGCGGACGGACAAATAACTATGGCTACACCTTC. Amino acid sequence: CASSGRTNNYGYTF.

This clone was picked up one time. This same CDR3 is encoded by further DNA sequences in the sample. The chain carries TRBV3-1 (or the pseudogene TRBV3-2) and TRBJ1-1; 7 nucleotides align to TRBD1. The CDR3 sequence is 13 residues long. The V segment lost 6 bases and the J segment 1 base; nucleotides outside the gene matches: 2. Germline V gene lookup returns CDR1 LGHDT and CDR2 YNNKEL (reference sequence). The CDR3 region is CASSRTGNTEAFF. CDR3 coding DNA: TGTGCCAGCAGTAGGACAGGGAACACTGAAGCTTTCTTT.

This rearrangement joins TRBV27 to TRBJ1-1, with a tentative D call TRBD1 (6 bases). CDR1 and CDR2 (germline): MNHEY, SMNVEV (reference sequence). Trimming removed 6 bases at V and 1 base at J, with 9 bases between. The CDR3 runs to 13 residues. CDR3 nucleotide sequence: TGTGCCAGCAGCTTGGGACAGAACACTGAAGCTTTCTTT. It codes for CASSLGQNTEAFF.

The CDR3: CAWSPQATGELFF. The DNA for the CDR3 is TGTGCCTGGAGTCCTCAGGCAACCGGGGAGCTGTTTTTT. The chain recombines TRBV30 with TRBJ2-2; D is ambiguous. Germline CDR1 GTSNPN, CDR2 SVGIG (reference sequence). This CDR3 contains 13 residues. Trimming removed 2 bases at V and 5 bases at J, with 9 bases between.

V usage is TRBV7-2 and J usage is TRBJ1-3; 9 positions agree with TRBD1. J lost 4 bases, V lost 4 bases, and 5 bases had no gene match. Looked up from germline, CDR1 is SGHTA and CDR2 is FQGNSA. The CDR3 spans 15 residues. The CDR3 reads CASSSQGAGGNTIYF. CDR3 DNA sequence: TGTGCCAGCAGCTCACAGGGGGCGGGAGGAAACACCATATATTTT.

The rearrangement uses TRBV28 and TRBJ1-6; 7 nucleotides agree with TRBD1. V was clipped by 6 bases and J by 7 bases; unmatched bases: 6. This CDR3 has 14 amino acids. The germline V gene has CDR1 MDHEN and CDR2 SYDVKM. The CDR3, as DNA: TGTGCCAGCAGCCCCGGGACAGTAAATTCACCCCTCCACTTT. Encoded protein: CASSPGTVNSPLHF.

This sequence joins TRBV7-9 and TRBJ1-1; maybe TRBD1 (5 bases). V was clipped by 4 bases and J by 1 base, with 13 bases between them. Germline-derived CDR1 and CDR2 are SEHNR and FQNEAQ (reference sequence). The CDR3 length is 15 residues. In DNA form, the CDR3 reads TGTGCCAGCAGCTCCTGGGGCCGAGAGAACACTGAAGCTTTCTTT. This codes for CASSSWGRENTEAFF.

The table lists this clone with a count of one. This chain uses TRBV10-3 with TRBJ2-3; 8 nucleotides align to TRBD1. Trimming cost V 5 bases and J 4 bases; bases outside gene matches: 2. The CDR3 sequence is 13 residues long. Germline loops: CDR1 ENHRY, CDR2 SYGVKD. The chain's CDR3 is CAISRTGPDTQYF. As DNA, the CDR3 is TGTGCCATCAGTCGGACAGGGCCAGATACGCAGTATTTT.

V usage is TRBV2 and J usage is TRBJ1-5, with TRBD1 matching over 9 bases. This CDR3 is 18 amino acids long. Germline CDR1 and CDR2: SNHLY and FYNNEI. V lost 3 bases, J lost 0 bases, and 9 bases stayed unmatched. CDR3 amino acids: CASSDAGQGVISNQPQHF. CDR3 DNA sequence: TGTGCCAGCAGTGATGCGGGACAGGGTGTTATTAGCAATCAGCCCCAGCATTTT.